This is a list of T cell receptor beta chains from one sample in a study of post-analysis software for immune sequencing data. TCRdb fed the PCR reads into MiXCR, producing one record per CDR3 protein. This table holds roughly 730,000 distinct CDR3 sequences, 30% found once. Sequencing input: blood. All receptors come from a girl aged 5-17 years with multiple sclerosis. CDR3s include the opening cysteine and the closing phenylalanine or tryptophan. A D gene is named only where the DNA matches it firmly. Clone size is shown for a subset of rows, as once, few, many or a class of expanded clone.

d_gene	v_gene	abundance	j_gene	CDR3nt	CDR3aa
.	TRBV12-3/TRBV12-4	.	TRBJ1-4	TGTGCCAGCAGTTTAAGGGCAGGGAGGCTGTTTTTT	CASSLRAGRLFF
TRBD1	TRBV12-3/TRBV12-4	.	TRBJ2-3	TGTGCCAGCAGTTTACGAGGGACAGGGAGAACAGATATGCAGTATTTT	CASSLRGTGRTDMQYF
TRBD1	TRBV5-1	.	TRBJ1-1	TGCGCCAGCAGCGACAGGGATCGATTGAACACTGAAGCTTTCTTT	CASSDRDRLNTEAFF
.	TRBV7-2	few	TRBJ2-1	TGTGCCAGCAGCCTGTCCGAAGGCCTAGCGAGCTCCTACAATGAGCAGTTCTTC	CASSLSEGLASSYNEQFF
.	TRBV7-9	.	TRBJ1-1	TGTGCCAGCAGCTCCCACAAACAGGCGGGCATGAACACTGAAGCTTTCTTT	CASSSHKQAGMNTEAFF
.	TRBV6-1	.	TRBJ2-1	TGTGCCAGCAGTGAAATAGCGATGAGCAATGAGCAGTTCTTC	CASSEIAMSNEQFF
.	TRBV27	.	TRBJ1-1	TGTGCCAGCAGTTTATCGCGGAGAAACACTGAAGCTTTCTTT	CASSLSRRNTEAFF
.	TRBV27	.	TRBJ1-5	TGTGCCAGCAGTTTCTCTGCGGGGGACCGCAATCAGCCCCAGCATTTT	CASSFSAGDRNQPQHF
.	TRBV4-2	.	TRBJ2-7	TGTGCCAGCAGCCAAGGGGGACACAACTACGAGCAGTACTTC	CASSQGGHNYEQYF
.	TRBV3-1	few	TRBJ2-5	TGTGCCAGCAGCCACGGCGGGCTATCTAAAGAGACCCAGTACTTC	CASSHGGLSKETQYF
.	TRBV5-1	.	TRBJ1-1	TGCGCCAGCAGCTTGGCGCAGACGAACACTGAAGCTTTCTTT	CASSLAQTNTEAFF
TRBD1	TRBV6-2/TRBV6-3	.	TRBJ2-1	TGTGCCAGCAGCCCTCGGACAGGGCTCGCAGGGCCCCCACCCAATGAGCAGTTCTTC	CASSPRTGLAGPPPNEQFF
TRBD2	TRBV9	few	TRBJ2-7	TGTGCCAGCAGCGTAGGGACTAGCGGGAGGGCCTACGAGCAGTACTTC	CASSVGTSGRAYEQYF
.	TRBV11-2	.	TRBJ2-1	TGTGCCAGCAGCTCGAGGGGCTCGGGAGTCGCGGATGAGCAGTTCTTC	CASSSRGSGVADEQFF
TRBD1	TRBV6-1	.	TRBJ2-1	TGTGCCAGTAGCGATCCGGGACAGGTCATGGGCAATGAGCAGTTCTTC	CASSDPGQVMGNEQFF
.	TRBV7-2	few	TRBJ2-5	TGTGCCAGCAGCTTAGCGGGGAGTTCAGAGACCCAGTACTTC	CASSLAGSSETQYF
.	TRBV20-1	many	TRBJ2-7	TGCAGTGCACCCGGGACACCGAGCTCCTACGAGCAGTACTTC	CSAPGTPSSYEQYF
.	TRBV20-1	.	TRBJ1-2	TGCAGCCTCAGGCGTGAGATGGGCTATGGCTACACCTTC	CSLRREMGYGYTF
.	TRBV27	.	TRBJ2-6	TGTGCCAGCAGTCGCCGGGACTCTGGGGCCAACGTCCGGACTTTC	CASSRRDSGANVRTF
TRBD2	TRBV29-1	.	TRBJ2-3	TGCAGCGTTCTGCGGGGGGCCACAGATACGCAGTATTTT	CSVLRGATDTQYF
.	TRBV5-1	few	TRBJ2-3	TGCGCCAGCAGGCCCGTGTTAAGCACAGATACGCAGTATTTT	CASRPVLSTDTQYF
TRBD1	TRBV29-1	many	TRBJ2-3	TGCAGCGTGGACGAGGGGACAGGGTTCACAGATACGCAGTATTTT	CSVDEGTGFTDTQYF
.	TRBV12-3/TRBV12-4	.	TRBJ1-1	TGTGCCAGCAGCCCAAACAGAAACACTGAAGCTTTCTTT	CASSPNRNTEAFF
.	TRBV29-1	many	TRBJ2-7	TGCAGCGTTGAACACGGCTACGAGCAGTACTTC	CSVEHGYEQYF
.	TRBV6-1	few	TRBJ2-7	TGTGCCAGCAGTGACCCCAGAAGGGGGAAAAACTACGAGCAGTACTTC	CASSDPRRGKNYEQYF
TRBD1	TRBV7-2	.	TRBJ2-1	TGTGCCAGCAGCCCTCAGGGGGTACCTGGGGATGAGCAGTTCTTC	CASSPQGVPGDEQFF
.	TRBV7-2	.	TRBJ2-5	TGTGCCAGCAGCTTAGAGTGGGTGAGAGAGACCCAGTACTTC	CASSLEWVRETQYF